This T cell receptor (beta chain) came from a study of molecular identifiers for immune sequencing clone quantification. This clonotype was seen many times. Its specificity is unknown. Notes on the study in general: Identical TCR molecules can share a barcode, and this sharing could underestimate highly expanded clone sizes.

Methods described previously were used for bulk TCR libraries, and listed TCR primers were applied. TCRdb passed the PCR reads through MiXCR, listing each CDR3 protein once. Here the sample spans roughly 90,000 distinct CDR3 sequences, around 19% being singletons. V was trimmed by 4 bases and J by 0 bases, leaving 10 bases between them. This CDR3 comprises 15 residues. Sequences were obtained from naive CD8+ T cells from blood, with Jurkat cell RNA spiked in. Subset described: FACS-sorted CD8+CD4-CCR7+CD45RA+ naive T cells. The rearrangement links TRBV12-3 or TRBV12-4 to TRBJ2-1; D perhaps matches TRBD1 (5 bases). The receptor was derived from a human donor in good health. Some libraries in this study had Jurkat cell RNA spiked in. CDR3 sequence: CASSSTGYSYNEQFF. CDR3 DNA: TGTGCCAGCAGTTCCACAGGATACTCCTACAATGAGCAGTTCTTC.